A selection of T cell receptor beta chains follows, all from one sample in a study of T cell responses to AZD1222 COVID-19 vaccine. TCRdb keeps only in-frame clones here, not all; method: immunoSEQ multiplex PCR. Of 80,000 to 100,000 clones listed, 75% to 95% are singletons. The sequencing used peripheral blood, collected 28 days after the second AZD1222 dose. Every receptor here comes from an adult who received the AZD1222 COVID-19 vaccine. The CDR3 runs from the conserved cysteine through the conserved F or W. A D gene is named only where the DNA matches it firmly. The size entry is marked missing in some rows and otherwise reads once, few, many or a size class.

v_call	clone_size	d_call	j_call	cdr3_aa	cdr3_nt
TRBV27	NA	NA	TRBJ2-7	CASSPGPTLYEQYF	TGTGCCAGCAGTCCCGGACCCACCCTTTACGAGCAGTACTTC
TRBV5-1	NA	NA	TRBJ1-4	CASSLKTANEKLFF	TGCGCCAGCAGCTTGAAGACTGCAAATGAAAAACTGTTTTTT
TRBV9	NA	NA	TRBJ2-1	CASSTGTPSYNEQFF	TGTGCCAGCAGCACCGGGACTCCATCCTACAATGAGCAGTTCTTC
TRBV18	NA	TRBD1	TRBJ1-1	CASSGTANTEAFF	TGTGCCAGCTCAGGGACAGCGAACACTGAAGCTTTCTTT
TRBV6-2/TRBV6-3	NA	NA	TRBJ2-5	CASSPYTSISETQYF	TGTGCCAGCAGCCCATATACTAGTATATCAGAGACCCAGTACTTC
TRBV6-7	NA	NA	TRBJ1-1	CASTNPEAFF	TGTGCCAGCACTAACCCTGAAGCTTTCTTT
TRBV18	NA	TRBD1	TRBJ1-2	CASSVRDRAVYGYTF	TGTGCCAGCTCAGTCCGGGACAGGGCTGTCTATGGCTACACCTTC
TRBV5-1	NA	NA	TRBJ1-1	CASSLNGRQMMNTEAFF	TGCGCCAGCAGCTTGAACGGCCGTCAAATGATGAACACTGAAGCTTTCTTT
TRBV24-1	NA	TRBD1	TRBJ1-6	CATSDSGQGASSPLHF	TGTGCCACCAGTGATTCCGGACAGGGGGCTAGTTCACCCCTCCACTTT
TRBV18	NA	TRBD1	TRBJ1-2	CASSLPGQGILEGYTF	TGTGCCAGCTCATTACCGGGACAGGGCATTTTGGAGGGCTACACCTTC
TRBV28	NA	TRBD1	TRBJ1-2	CASGTGYGYTF	TGTGCCAGCGGGACAGGATATGGCTACACCTTC
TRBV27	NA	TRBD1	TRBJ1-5	CASSLSRTGAQPQHF	TGTGCCAGCAGTTTATCCCGGACAGGGGCCCAGCCCCAGCATTTT
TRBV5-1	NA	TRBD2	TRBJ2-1	CASSWTSGTTYNEQFF	TGCGCCAGCAGCTGGACTAGCGGGACTACTTACAATGAGCAGTTCTTC
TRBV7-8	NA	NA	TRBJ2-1	CASSLVRVGGEQFF	TGTGCCAGCAGCTTAGTCAGGGTCGGAGGTGAGCAGTTCTTC
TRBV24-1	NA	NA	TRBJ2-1	CATSGLSGGRFF	TGTGCCACCAGTGGGTTAAGCGGAGGGCGGTTCTTC
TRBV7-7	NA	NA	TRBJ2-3	CASSLDGSTDTQYF	TGTGCTAGCAGCTTAGACGGTAGCACAGATACGCAGTATTTT
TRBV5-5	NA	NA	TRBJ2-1	CASSRQSSYNEQFF	TGTGCCAGCAGTCGACAGAGCTCCTACAATGAGCAGTTCTTC
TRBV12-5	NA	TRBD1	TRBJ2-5	CASGLGRDSQETQYF	TGTGCTAGTGGTTTGGGCCGGGACAGCCAAGAGACCCAGTACTTC
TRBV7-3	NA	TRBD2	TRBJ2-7	CASSSDPREASGLVRSYEQYF	TGTGCCAGCAGCTCCGACCCCCGGGAGGCTAGCGGGTTAGTCAGGTCCTACGAGCAGTACTTC
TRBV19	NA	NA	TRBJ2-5	CASSSDPRGTQYF	TGTGCCAGTAGTTCGGACCCTCGGGGGACCCAGTACTTC
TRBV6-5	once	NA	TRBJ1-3	CASLQLGNSGNTIYF	TGTGCCAGCTTGCAGTTGGGAAACTCTGGAAACACCATATATTTT
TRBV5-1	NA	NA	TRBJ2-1	CASSLFLLDSYNEQFF	TGCGCCAGCAGCTTGTTCCTGTTAGACTCCTACAATGAGCAGTTCTTC
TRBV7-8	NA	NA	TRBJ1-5	CASSLVSGGSTRQPQHF	TGTGCCAGCAGCTTAGTCAGTGGCGGCAGTACAAGGCAGCCCCAGCATTTT
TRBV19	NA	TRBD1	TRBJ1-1	CASSLLWGQGENTEAFF	TGTGCCAGTAGTTTGTTATGGGGACAGGGCGAGAACACTGAAGCTTTCTTT
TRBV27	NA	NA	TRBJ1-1	CASSFYWGTEAFF	TGTGCCAGCAGTTTTTATTGGGGAACTGAAGCTTTCTTT
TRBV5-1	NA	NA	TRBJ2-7	CASSLAGNEQYF	TGCGCCAGCAGCTTGGCCGGGAACGAGCAGTACTTC
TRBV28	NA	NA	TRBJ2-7	CASRGSSSYEQYF	TGTGCCAGCAGGGGAAGTTCATCCTACGAGCAGTACTTC
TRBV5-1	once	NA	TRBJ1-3	CASSLVESSGNTIYF	TGCGCCAGCAGCTTGGTGGAAAGCTCTGGAAACACCATATATTTT
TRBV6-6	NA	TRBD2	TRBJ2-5	CASSLNLAGGGMAQYF	TGTGCCAGCAGTTTAAACTTAGCGGGAGGAGGGATGGCCCAGTACTTC
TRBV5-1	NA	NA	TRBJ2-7	CASSLGHGDEQYF	TGCGCCAGCAGCCTCGGACATGGTGACGAGCAGTACTTC
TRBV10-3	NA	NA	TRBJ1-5	CAISAQGPTNQPQHF	TGTGCCATCAGTGCCCAGGGGCCGACCAATCAGCCCCAGCATTTT
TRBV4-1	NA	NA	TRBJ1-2	CASSQTGTLNYGYTF	TGCGCCAGCAGCCAGACCGGGACTCTTAACTATGGCTACACCTTC
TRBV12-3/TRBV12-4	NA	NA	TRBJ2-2	CASSLSDSGELFF	TGTGCCAGCAGTTTATCGGACTCCGGGGAGCTGTTTTTT
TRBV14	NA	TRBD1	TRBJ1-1	CASSPLTGVATEAFF	TGTGCCAGCAGCCCACTGACAGGGGTAGCCACTGAAGCTTTCTTT
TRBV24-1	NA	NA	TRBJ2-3	CATSDLYTDTQYF	TGTGCCACCAGTGATTTATACACAGATACGCAGTATTTT
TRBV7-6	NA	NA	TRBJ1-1	CASSSGLENTEAFF	TGTGCCAGCAGCTCGGGGCTAGAGAACACTGAAGCTTTCTTT
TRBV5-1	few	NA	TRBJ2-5	CASSLLTNQETQYF	TGCGCCAGCAGCTTGCTGACCAACCAAGAGACCCAGTACTTC
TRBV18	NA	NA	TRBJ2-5	CASSRGPPPGETQYF	TGTGCCAGCTCTCGTGGACCTCCACCGGGAGAGACCCAGTACTTC
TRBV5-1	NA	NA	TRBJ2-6	CASSNGDYSSGANVLTF	TGCGCCAGCAGTAATGGGGATTACTCCTCTGGGGCCAACGTCCTGACTTTC
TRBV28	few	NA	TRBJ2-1	CASSLTGKQFF	TGTGCCAGCAGTCTCACTGGGAAACAGTTCTTC
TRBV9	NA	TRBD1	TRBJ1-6	CASTLTGSNNSPLHF	TGTGCCAGCACCCTGACAGGGTCTAATAATTCACCCCTCCACTTT
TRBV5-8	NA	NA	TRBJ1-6	CASSLKKNSPLHF	TGTGCCAGCAGCTTAAAGAAGAATTCACCCCTCCACTTT
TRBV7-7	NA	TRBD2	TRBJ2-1	CASSQGLAGGGSEQFF	TGTGCTAGCAGCCAGGGACTAGCGGGAGGAGGTAGTGAGCAGTTCTTC
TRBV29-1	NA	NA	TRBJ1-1	CSVSRQWSTEAFF	TGCAGCGTCTCTCGGCAGTGGAGCACTGAAGCTTTCTTT
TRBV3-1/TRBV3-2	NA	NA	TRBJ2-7	CASTQGRHDEQYF	TGTGCCAGCACACAGGGGAGGCATGACGAGCAGTACTTC
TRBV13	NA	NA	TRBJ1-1	CASSPHRGQTDMNTEAFF	TGTGCCAGCAGCCCACATAGGGGCCAGACAGACATGAACACTGAAGCTTTCTTT
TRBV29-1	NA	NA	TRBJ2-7	CSVAGQRNEQYF	TGCAGCGTTGCGGGACAAAGGAACGAGCAGTACTTC
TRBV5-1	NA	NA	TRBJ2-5	CASSLVDVQETQYF	TGCGCCAGCAGCTTGGTAGACGTCCAAGAGACCCAGTACTTC
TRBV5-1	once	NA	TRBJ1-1	CASSYDKNTEAFF	TGCGCCAGCAGCTATGACAAGAACACTGAAGCTTTCTTT
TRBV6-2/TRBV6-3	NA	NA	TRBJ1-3	CASSFLAGVDVHGNTIYF	TGTGCCAGCAGCTTCCTAGCGGGAGTGGACGTACACGGGAACACCATATATTTT
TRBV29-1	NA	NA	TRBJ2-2	CSVGRDTGELFF	TGCAGCGTTGGTAGGGACACCGGGGAGCTGTTTTTT
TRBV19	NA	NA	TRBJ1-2	CATRNYGYTF	TGTGCCACCCGGAACTATGGCTACACCTTC
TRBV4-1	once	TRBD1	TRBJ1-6	CASSPTPGQGGSPLHF	TGCGCCAGCAGCCCAACCCCGGGACAGGGTGGTTCACCCCTCCACTTT
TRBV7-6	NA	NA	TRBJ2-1	CASSFKSWSSYNEQFF	TGTGCCAGCAGCTTTAAAAGTTGGAGCTCCTACAATGAGCAGTTCTTC
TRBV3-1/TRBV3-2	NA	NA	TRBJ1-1	CASSQDEGGPEAFF	TGTGCCAGCAGCCAAGATGAAGGGGGTCCTGAAGCTTTCTTT
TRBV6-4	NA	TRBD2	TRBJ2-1	CASRTTSGYNEQFF	TGTGCCAGCAGAACGACTAGCGGATACAATGAGCAGTTCTTC
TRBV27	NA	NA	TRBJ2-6	CASKAGTYSSGANVLTF	TGTGCCAGCAAAGCCGGGACATACAGCTCTGGGGCCAACGTCCTGACTTTC
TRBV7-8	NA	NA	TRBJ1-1	CASSLVSQNTEAFF	TGTGCCAGCAGCTTAGTATCACAGAACACTGAAGCTTTCTTT
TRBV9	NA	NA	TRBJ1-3	CASSAGDAFGNTIYF	TGTGCCAGCAGCGCCGGCGACGCATTTGGAAACACCATATATTTT
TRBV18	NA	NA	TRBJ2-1	CASSPGQPISGNEQFF	TGTGCCAGCTCACCGGGACAGCCGATTAGCGGCAATGAGCAGTTCTTC